This paragraph reports one T cell receptor (beta chain). This clonotype was counted between two and nine times. Its antigen is unknown. No much larger clone is present one base from it, and per-base qualities are unavailable. Systemically healthy Caucasian individuals from Russia, approximately 39 in total and aged roughly 6 to 95 years, were included as donors. Each donor gave around 9 milliliters of peripheral blood, collected into EDTA-treated Vacutainer tubes. Ficoll-Paque density-gradient centrifugation was used to isolate PBMCs, with at least 6.5 million per sample. Trizol reagent was used to extract total RNA from the PBMCs, yielding at least 5 micrograms per sample. For every donor, an aliquot of PBMCs went through flow cytometry to measure the percentages of naive CD45RAhigh/CD27high T cells. The data were obtained in a study of blood T cells in healthy people across ages (dated by TCRdb to 2015 to 2017). A note on the overall study: Template switching captured roughly one uniquely barcoded TCR beta cDNA molecule per two T cells in model experiments. To track age-related changes in TCR beta repertoire diversity, the study relied on deep sequencing normalized with unique cDNA molecular identifiers. The donors were split into four age groups: young (average around 15 years), middle-aged (around 40), aged (approximately 60) and long-lived (roughly 86). The study analyzed two additional independent replicas of 1 million unique cDNA reads from the same blood draw for two donors, one aged 18 to 29 and one aged 80 or older. To avoid experimental bias, donors of different ages were spread randomly across the sequencing lanes.

Beyond this particular receptor, the publication reports: Since profiling was done on bulk unsorted PBMCs, naive and antigen-experienced compartments could not be conclusively compared. The CMV infection status of donors was not known, potentially confounding age-related changes in expanded clonotypes. Observed TCR beta diversity correlated strongly with the percentage of naive T cells measured by flow cytometry. Total diversity estimates from one million sequenced T cells were considered lower bounds and underestimates. Observed TCR beta diversity per million T cells fell roughly linearly with age, and a significant reduction was already apparent by age roughly 40. The long-lived group showed more naive CD4+ T cells, fewer expanded clones and increased TCR diversity than the aged group, suggesting age selection.

Library method: 5' RACE. The sequencer was an Illumina HiSeq 2500. The second PCR ran for about 7 to 11 cycles and used a J-beta primer mix along with a sample-barcoded 5' primer. A unique molecular identifier was introduced onto each TCR beta cDNA molecule by a template-switch 5' adaptor carrying 12 random nucleotides. Each sample yielded at least 2.5 million CDR3-containing paired-end reads. The Mint cDNA synthesis kit, primed by a TRBC-specific oligonucleotide, was used to synthesize first-strand cDNA from all RNA. Following uracil-DNA glycosylase treatment, all cDNA underwent a first 18-cycle PCR with the universal primers M1SS and BC2_uni_R. Under the source paper's analysis protocol: For normalization, 1 million high-quality reads were randomly selected from each sample, with every read carrying a distinct molecular identifier. Instead of being binned into consensus sequences, reads with shared molecular identifiers were discarded. CDR3 identification, clonotype clustering and error correction used MiTCR with a Q25 quality threshold and the strictest error-elimination algorithm. Lower-bound total TCR beta diversity was estimated with a nonparametric unseen species model using Euler transformation. The public reads were quality trimmed at Q25 with fastp and then assembled into clones with MiXCR by TCRdb, keeping productive beta chains. Every CDR3 protein is listed once, alongside the most common genes and DNA of its rows. The V and J calls were not made by the authors but by TCRdb's processing. The sample records about 640,000 distinct CDR3 sequences, 58% of which are singletons. Roughly 34% of the sample lies in the top ten.

Sequenced sample: blood. The TCR sequence derives from a man in his fifties or sixties in good health.

At the DNA level, the sequence is TGCAGTGCCACAGGAGGGGTGGGGGTCGATACGCAGTATTTT. Its coded protein is CSATGGVGVDTQYF. The rearrangement combines TRBV20-1 with TRBJ2-3; D gene: possibly TRBD2, on 6 matching bases. The germline ends are 19 bases apart after V is trimmed by 6 bases and J by 6 bases. The CDR3 contains 14 residues, cysteine and phenylalanine counted. The DNA shown is the 42-base CDR3, in frame from base 1. From a lookup of the germline V gene (reference sequence), CDR1 and CDR2 are DFQATT and SNEGSKA.